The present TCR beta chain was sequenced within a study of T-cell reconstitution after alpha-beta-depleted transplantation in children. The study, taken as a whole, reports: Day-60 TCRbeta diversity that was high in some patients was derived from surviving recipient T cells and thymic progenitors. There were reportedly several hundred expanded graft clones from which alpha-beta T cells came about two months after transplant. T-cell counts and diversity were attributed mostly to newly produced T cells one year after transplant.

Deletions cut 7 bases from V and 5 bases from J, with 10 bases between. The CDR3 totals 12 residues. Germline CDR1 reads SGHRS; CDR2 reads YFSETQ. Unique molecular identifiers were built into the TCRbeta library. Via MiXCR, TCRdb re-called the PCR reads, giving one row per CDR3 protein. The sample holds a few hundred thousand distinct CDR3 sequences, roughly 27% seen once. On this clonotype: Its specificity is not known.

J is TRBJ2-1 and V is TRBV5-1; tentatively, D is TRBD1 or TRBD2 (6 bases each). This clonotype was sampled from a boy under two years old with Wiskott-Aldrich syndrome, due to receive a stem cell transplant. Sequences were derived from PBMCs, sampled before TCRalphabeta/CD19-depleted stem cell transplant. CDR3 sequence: CASQGRNNEQFF. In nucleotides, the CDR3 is TGCGCCAGCCAGGGGAGGAACAATGAGCAGTTCTTC.